This T cell receptor beta chain was profiled in a study of control samples from healthy donors and cancer patients. Sequenced by immunoSEQ multiplex PCR; TCRdb stores in-frame clones only, minus some. This sample yields roughly 55,000 clones, of which roughly 95% are seen a single time; approximately 1% belongs to the top ten. Germline CDR1 is SGHVS and CDR2 is FQNEAQ. The CDR3 has 16 amino acids. Between the trimmed V and J ends, which lost 5 bases and 6 bases, there was a span of 20 bases. This clone appeared a single time. The sequenced sample was blood. The sequence came from a woman in her late teens or twenties in good health. V usage is TRBV7-8 and J usage is TRBJ2-1; D perhaps matches TRBD2 (6 bases). The CDR3 is CASSAAPGVSSNEQFF. The CDR3 DNA reads as TGTGCCAGCAGCGCTGCCCCGGGGGTCTCTAGCAATGAGCAGTTCTTC. Full variable domain (missing parts from reference TRBV7-8 and TRBJ2-1): GAGVSQSPRYKVAKRGQDVALRCDPISGHVSLFWYQQALGQGPEFLTYFQNEAQLDKSGLPSDRFFAERPEGSVSTLKIQRTQQEDSAVYLCASSAAPGVSSNEQFFGPGTRLTVL.